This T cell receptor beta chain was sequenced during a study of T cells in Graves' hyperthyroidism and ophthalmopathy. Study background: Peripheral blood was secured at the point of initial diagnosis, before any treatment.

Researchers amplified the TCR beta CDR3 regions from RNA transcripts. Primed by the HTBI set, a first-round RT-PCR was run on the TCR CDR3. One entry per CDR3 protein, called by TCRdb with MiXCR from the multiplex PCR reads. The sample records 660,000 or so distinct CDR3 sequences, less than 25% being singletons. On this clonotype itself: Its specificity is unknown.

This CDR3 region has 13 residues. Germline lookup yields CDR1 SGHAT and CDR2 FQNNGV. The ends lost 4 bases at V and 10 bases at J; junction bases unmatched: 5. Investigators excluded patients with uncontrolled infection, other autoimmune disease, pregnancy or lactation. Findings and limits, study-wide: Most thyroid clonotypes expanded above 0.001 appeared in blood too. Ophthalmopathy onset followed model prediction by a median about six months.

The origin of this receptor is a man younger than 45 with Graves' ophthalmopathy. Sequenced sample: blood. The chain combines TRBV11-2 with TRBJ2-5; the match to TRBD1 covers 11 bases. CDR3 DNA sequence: TGTGCCAGCAGCTCGATGGGACAGGGGGGCCAGTACTTC. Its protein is CASSSMGQGGQYF.